This T cell receptor beta chain was observed in a study of T cells in pancreatic ductal adenocarcinoma. Study conclusions and caveats: Compared with tumor, blood showed more total productive templates and around 8.4-fold more clonotypes. Tumor and blood clonality did not differ significantly, about 0.12 versus 0.079. Enrichment of CD45RO+ effector over naive T cells in tumors may bias clonality. The resected cohort was biased toward the minority with early-stage disease.

Produced via immunoSEQ multiplex PCR; TCRdb's table is partial and in-frame only. The table records about 30,000 clones, 90% to 95% of them present only once. The selected patients with pancreatic ductal adenocarcinoma had surgery but no neoadjuvant therapy. CDR1 and CDR2 (germline): SQVTM, ANQGSEA. Trimming took 4 bases from V and 2 from J, leaving 11 bases between them. The CDR3 consists of 13 residues. A note on this clone: Its antigen is undetermined.

V is TRBV29-1 and J is TRBJ1-1, with a possible D match to TRBD1 (5 bases). The sample consisted of PBMCs. The source is a human donor with pancreatic ductal adenocarcinoma. The CDR3 reads CSVGTTLNTEAFF. CDR3 in DNA: TGCAGCGTTGGGACAACCTTAAACACTGAAGCTTTCTTT.